The clone carrying this T cell receptor (beta chain) appeared many times. Clinical symptoms, serum thyroxine, TRAb, thyroid ultrasound and orbital computed tomography established diagnosis. Blood dates from first hyperthyroidism diagnosis, before any ophthalmopathy symptoms. Template material for amplifying TCR beta CDR3 regions consisted of RNA transcripts. An initial round of RT-PCR targeting the TCR CDR3 relied on the HTBI primer set. TCRdb analysed the multiplex PCR reads with MiXCR anew, one entry per CDR3 protein. This sample carries fewer than 300,000 distinct CDR3 sequences, 13% to 15% of them seen once, and the ten largest clones take around 30%. This specimen belongs to a study of T cells in Graves' hyperthyroidism and ophthalmopathy. The CDR3 runs 13 residues. Per the germline V gene, CDR1 is SGHTA and CDR2 is FQGTGA. Trimming took off 2 bases at V and 1 base at J, with 6 bases between the two ends.

The source material was blood. V and J are TRBV7-3 and TRBJ2-7; D gene uncertain. This receptor was identified in a woman aged 45-59 years with Graves' hyperthyroidism that later progressed to Graves' ophthalmopathy. Here the CDR3 reads CASSLGPSYEQYF. The DNA of the CDR3 is TGTGCCAGCAGCTTAGGGCCGTCCTACGAGCAGTACTTC.